Sequencing of this TCR beta chain was carried out in a study of T cell clones after liver transplantation. About the research overall: Samples came from ITN030ST, which attempted immunosuppression withdrawal within 2 years of liver transplantation.

Method: immunoSEQ multiplex PCR; TCRdb's copy keeps in-frame clones and lacks some. The table includes about 18,000 clones, 88% detected once. V shed 4 bases, J shed 10 bases, and the junction held 7 bases outside the gene matches. The CDR3 extends over 15 amino acids. Germline CDR1 and CDR2: LGHNA and YSLEER. Turning to this clone: No antigen is known for it.

Overall study findings and caveats: In two subjects, few donor cells limited the measurable donor-reactive repertoire.

The chain combines TRBV4-3 with TRBJ2-1; 13 bases match TRBD2. This receptor was identified in a human donor who received a liver transplant. The sample in question was CD8+ T cells from blood, obtained before liver transplant. For the CDR3, the DNA is TGCGCCAGCAGCCTCGGGACTAGCGGGATGGAGGAGCAGTTCTTC. Translation gives CASSLGTSGMEEQFF.